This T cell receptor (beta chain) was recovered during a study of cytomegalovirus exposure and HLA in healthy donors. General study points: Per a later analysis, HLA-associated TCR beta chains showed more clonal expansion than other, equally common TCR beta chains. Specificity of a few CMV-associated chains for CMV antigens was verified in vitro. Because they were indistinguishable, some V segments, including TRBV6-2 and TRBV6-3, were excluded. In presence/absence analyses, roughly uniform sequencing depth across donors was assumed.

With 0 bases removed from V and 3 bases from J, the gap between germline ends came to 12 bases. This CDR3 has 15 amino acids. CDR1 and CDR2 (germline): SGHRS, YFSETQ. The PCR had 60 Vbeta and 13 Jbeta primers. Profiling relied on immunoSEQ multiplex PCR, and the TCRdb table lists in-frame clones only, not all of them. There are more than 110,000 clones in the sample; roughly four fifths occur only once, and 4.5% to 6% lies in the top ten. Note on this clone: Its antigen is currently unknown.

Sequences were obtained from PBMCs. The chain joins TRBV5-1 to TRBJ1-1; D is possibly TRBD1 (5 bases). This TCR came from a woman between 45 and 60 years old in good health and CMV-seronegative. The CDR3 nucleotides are TGCGCCAGCAGCTTGGCCAAGGTAGGGGACACTGAAGCTTTCTTT. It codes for CASSLAKVGDTEAFF.